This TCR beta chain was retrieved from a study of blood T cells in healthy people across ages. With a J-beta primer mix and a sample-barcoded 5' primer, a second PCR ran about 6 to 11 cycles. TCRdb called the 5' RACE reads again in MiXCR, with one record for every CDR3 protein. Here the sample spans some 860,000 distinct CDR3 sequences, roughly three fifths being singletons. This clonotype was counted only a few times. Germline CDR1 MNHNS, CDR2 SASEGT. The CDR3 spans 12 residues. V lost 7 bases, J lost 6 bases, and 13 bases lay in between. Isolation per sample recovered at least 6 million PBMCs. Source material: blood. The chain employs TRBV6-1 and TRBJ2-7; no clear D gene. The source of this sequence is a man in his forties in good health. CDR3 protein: CASKDGVGEQYF. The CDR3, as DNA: TGTGCCAGCAAAGATGGGGTTGGCGAGCAGTACTTC.